The T cell receptor beta chain described here comes from a study of neurological immune-mediated disorders. Noted time point: technical triplicate 3. The sorted libraries started from 1 million CD4+ or CD8+ T cells. Study-wide findings and caveats: Patients with HTLV-1-associated myelopathy showed the most TCR clonal expansion. Those with multiple sclerosis showed the least, falling below healthy controls.

Using its own MiXCR run on the 5' RACE reads, TCRdb lists one record per CDR3 protein. The sample holds more than 25,000 distinct CDR3 sequences, roughly a sixth seen once. This clonotype has at least ten counts. The antigen is undetermined. Sequences were obtained from CD4+ T cells from blood. The TCR comes from a female donor with HTLV-1-associated myelopathy (HAM/TSP).

The CDR3 region is CASSSQGPGLAGVEETQYF. Written as DNA, the CDR3 is TGTGCCAGCAGTTCCCAAGGCCCGGGACTAGCGGGAGTCGAAGAGACCCAGTACTTC. V and J are TRBV6-2 or TRBV6-3 and TRBJ2-5; 14 bases align to TRBD2. The CDR3 length is 19 residues. V was pared by 4 bases and J by 3 bases, with 13 bases of the junction left unmatched. Germline V gene sequence: CDR1 MNHEY, CDR2 SVGEGT.